This T cell receptor (beta chain) was identified in a study of pediatric ulcerative colitis. Study conclusions and caveats: Ulcerative colitis patients shared more blood-rectal clones than controls. Blood-derived T cells may be present in rectal pinch biopsies. Clonal expansions reduced rectal repertoire diversity in acute severe colitis.

Sequencing was at survey level. The data were produced by immunoSEQ multiplex PCR, yet TCRdb's version contains in-frame clones alone and is incomplete. The table records approximately 22,000 clones, roughly two thirds of them present only once. In the case of this clone: Its antigen remains unknown.

During colonoscopy, one to two rectal pinch biopsies were collected. The CDR3 loop spans 14 amino acids. Germline loops: CDR1 MNHEY, CDR2 SMNVEV (reference sequence). Losses at the gene ends were 3 bases for V and 5 bases for J; bases not matched to a gene: 6. The source is a boy younger than 18 with severe ulcerative colitis. The sample consisted of gut tissue. The rearrangement joins TRBV27 to TRBJ2-7; 8 positions match TRBD1. CDR3 amino acids: CASSFGQGFHEQYF. The CDR3 DNA reads as TGTGCCAGCAGTTTCGGACAGGGTTTTCACGAGCAGTACTTC.